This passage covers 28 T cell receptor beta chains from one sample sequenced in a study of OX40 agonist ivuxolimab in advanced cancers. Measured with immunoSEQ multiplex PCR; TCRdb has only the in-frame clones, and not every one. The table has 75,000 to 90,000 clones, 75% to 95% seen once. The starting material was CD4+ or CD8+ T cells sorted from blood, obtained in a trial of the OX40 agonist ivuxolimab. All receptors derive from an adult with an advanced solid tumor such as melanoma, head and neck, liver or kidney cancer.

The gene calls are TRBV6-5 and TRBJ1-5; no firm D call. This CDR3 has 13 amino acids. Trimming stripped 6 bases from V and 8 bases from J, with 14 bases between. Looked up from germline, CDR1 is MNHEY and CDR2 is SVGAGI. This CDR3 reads CASRPLSSEPQHF. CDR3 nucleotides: TGTGCCAGCAGACCGCTTTCGAGTGAGCCCCAGCATTTT.

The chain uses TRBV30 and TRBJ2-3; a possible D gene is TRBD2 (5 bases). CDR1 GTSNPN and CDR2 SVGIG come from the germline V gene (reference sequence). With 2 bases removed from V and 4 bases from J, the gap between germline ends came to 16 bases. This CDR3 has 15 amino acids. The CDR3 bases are TGTGCCTGGAGTCTCGCGGGCTCCAGAGCAGATACGCAGTATTTT. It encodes CAWSLAGSRADTQYF.

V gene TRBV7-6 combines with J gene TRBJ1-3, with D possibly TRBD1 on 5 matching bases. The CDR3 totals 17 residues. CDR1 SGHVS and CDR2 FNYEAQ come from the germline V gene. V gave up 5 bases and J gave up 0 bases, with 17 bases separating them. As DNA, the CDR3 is TGTGCCAGCAGCCCCGCGGGGGGAGTGGGCTCTGGAAACACCATATATTTT. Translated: CASSPAGGVGSGNTIYF.

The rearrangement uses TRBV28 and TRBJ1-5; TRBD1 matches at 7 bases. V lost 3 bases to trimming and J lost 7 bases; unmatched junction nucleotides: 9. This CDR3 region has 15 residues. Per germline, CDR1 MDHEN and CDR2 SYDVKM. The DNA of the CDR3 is TGTGCCAGCAGTTTCCACGCAGGGGGAGGCCAGCCCCAGCATTTT. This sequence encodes CASSFHAGGGQPQHF. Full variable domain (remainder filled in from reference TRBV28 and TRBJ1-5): DVKVTQSSRYLVKRTGEKVFLECVQDMDHENMFWYRQDPGLGLRLIYFSYDVKMKEKGDIPEGYSVSREKKERFSLILESASTNQTSMYLCASSFHAGGGQPQHFGDGTRLSIL.

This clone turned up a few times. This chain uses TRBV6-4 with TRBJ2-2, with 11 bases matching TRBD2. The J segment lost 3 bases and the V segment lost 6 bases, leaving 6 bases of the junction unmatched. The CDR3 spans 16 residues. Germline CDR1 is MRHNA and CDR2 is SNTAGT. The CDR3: CASSDIAGGDTGELFF. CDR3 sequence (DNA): TGTGCCAGCAGCGATATAGCGGGAGGGGACACCGGGGAGCTGTTTTTT.

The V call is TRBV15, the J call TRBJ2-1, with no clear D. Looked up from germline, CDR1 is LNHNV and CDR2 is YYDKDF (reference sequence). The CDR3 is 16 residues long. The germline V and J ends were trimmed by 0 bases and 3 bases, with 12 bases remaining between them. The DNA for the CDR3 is TGTGCCACCAGCAGAGATGAGTTGGGTCTCTACAATGAGCAGTTCTTC. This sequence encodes CATSRDELGLYNEQFF.

The DNA of the CDR3 is TGTGCCAGCAGTCGGACCCCGGTACCTAGCACAGATACGCAGTATTTT. Translated: CASSRTPVPSTDTQYF. The chain links TRBV27 to TRBJ2-3; D is unclear. There are 16 residues in the CDR3. Germline V lookup: CDR1 MNHEY, CDR2 SMNVEV (reference sequence). The ends were cut back, 5 bases at V and 0 bases at J, with 15 bases in the middle.

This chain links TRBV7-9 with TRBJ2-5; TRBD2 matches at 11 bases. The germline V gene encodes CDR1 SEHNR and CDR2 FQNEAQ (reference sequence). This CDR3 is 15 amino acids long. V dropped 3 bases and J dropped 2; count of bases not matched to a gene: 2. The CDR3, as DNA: TGTGCCAGCAGCTTGGGACTAGCGGTTCAAGAGACCCAGTACTTC. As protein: CASSLGLAVQETQYF.

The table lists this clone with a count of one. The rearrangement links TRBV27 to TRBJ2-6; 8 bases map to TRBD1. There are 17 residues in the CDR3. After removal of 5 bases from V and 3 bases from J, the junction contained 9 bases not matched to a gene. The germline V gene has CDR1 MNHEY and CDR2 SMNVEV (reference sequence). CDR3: CASSGSGTGLGANVLTF. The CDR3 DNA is TGTGCCAGCAGTGGGTCCGGGACAGGACTTGGGGCCAACGTCCTGACTTTC.

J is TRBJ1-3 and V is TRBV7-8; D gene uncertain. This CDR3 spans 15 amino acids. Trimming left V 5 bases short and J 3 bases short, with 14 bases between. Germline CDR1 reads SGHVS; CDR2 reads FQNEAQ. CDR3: CASSQNRWLGNTIYF. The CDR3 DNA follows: TGTGCCAGCAGCCAAAATCGGTGGCTTGGAAACACCATATATTTT.

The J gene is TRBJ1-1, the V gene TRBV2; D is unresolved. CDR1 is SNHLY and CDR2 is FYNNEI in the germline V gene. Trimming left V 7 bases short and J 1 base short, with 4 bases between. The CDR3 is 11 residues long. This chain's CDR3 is CASKKNTEAFF. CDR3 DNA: TGTGCCAGCAAAAAGAACACTGAAGCTTTCTTT.

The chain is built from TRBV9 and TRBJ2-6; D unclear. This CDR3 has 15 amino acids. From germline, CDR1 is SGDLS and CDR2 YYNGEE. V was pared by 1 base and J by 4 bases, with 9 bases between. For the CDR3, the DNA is TGTGCCAGCAGCGTAACCCCTGGAGGGGCCAACGTCCTGACTTTC. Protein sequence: CASSVTPGGANVLTF.

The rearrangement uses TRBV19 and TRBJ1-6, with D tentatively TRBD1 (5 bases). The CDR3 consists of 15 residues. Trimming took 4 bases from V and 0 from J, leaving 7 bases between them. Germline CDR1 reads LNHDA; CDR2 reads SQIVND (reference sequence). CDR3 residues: CASSKGSSYNSPLHF. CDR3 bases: TGTGCCAGTAGTAAGGGGAGCTCCTATAATTCACCCCTCCACTTT.

The CDR3 spells CASSLLVADTQYF. CDR3 bases: TGTGCCAGCAGCTTGCTAGTAGCAGATACGCAGTATTTT. The V and J genes are TRBV11-2 and TRBJ2-3; D is undetermined. The germline V and J ends were trimmed by 3 bases and 4 bases, with 8 bases remaining between them. Germline loops: CDR1 SGHAT, CDR2 FQNNGV. The CDR3 covers 13 residues.

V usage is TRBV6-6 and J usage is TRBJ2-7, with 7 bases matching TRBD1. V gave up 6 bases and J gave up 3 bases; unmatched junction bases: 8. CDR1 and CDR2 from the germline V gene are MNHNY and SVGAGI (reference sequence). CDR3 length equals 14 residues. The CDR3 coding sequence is TGTGCCAGCAGCCCGGGACAGAGCTTCTACGAGCAGTACGTC. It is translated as CASSPGQSFYEQYV.

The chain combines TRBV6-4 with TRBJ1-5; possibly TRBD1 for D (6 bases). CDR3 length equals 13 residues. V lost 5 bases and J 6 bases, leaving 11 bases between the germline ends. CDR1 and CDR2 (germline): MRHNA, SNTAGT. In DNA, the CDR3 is TGTGCCAGCAGTAACAGGGCGGGTCAGCCCCAGCATTTT. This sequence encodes CASSNRAGQPQHF.

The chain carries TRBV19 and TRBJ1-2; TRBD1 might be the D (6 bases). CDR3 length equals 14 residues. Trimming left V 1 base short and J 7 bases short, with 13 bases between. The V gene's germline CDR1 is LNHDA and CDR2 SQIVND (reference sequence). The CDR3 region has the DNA TGTGCCAGTAGTATAGCGCCAGGGGATGGTGGCTACACCTTC. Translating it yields CASSIAPGDGGYTF.

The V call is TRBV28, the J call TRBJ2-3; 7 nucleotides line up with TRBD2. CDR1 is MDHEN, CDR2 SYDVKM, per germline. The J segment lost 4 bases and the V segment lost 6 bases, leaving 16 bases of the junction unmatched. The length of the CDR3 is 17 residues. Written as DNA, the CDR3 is TGTGCCAGCAGCCCCACGGGCGGCGGGGGAGTAGCAGATACGCAGTATTTT. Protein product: CASSPTGGGGVADTQYF.

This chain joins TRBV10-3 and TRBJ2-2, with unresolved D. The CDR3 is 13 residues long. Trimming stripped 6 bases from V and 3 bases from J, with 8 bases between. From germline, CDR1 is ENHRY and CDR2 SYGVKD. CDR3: CAIRGTDTGELFF. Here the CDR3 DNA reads TGTGCCATCAGGGGTACAGACACCGGGGAGCTGTTTTTT.

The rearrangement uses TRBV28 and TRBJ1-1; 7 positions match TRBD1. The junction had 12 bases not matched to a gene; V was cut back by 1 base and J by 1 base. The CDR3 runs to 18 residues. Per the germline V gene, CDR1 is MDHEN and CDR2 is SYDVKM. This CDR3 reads CASSLSPRGWLRNTEAFF. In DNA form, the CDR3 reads TGTGCCAGCAGTTTATCTCCCAGGGGGTGGTTGAGGAACACTGAAGCTTTCTTT.

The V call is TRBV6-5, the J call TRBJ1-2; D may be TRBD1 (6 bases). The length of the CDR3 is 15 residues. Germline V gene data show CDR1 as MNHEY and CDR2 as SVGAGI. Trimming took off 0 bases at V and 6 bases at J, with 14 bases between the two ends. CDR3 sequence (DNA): TGTGCCAGCAGTTACTCGCTTGGGGCAGGGGATGGCTACACCTTC. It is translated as CASSYSLGAGDGYTF.

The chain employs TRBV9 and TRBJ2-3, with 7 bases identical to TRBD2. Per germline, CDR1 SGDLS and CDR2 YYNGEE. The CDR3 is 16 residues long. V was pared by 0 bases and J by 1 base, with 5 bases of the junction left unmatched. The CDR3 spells CASSVAGGSGTDTQYF. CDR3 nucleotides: TGTGCCAGCAGCGTAGCAGGCGGGAGCGGCACAGATACGCAGTATTTT.

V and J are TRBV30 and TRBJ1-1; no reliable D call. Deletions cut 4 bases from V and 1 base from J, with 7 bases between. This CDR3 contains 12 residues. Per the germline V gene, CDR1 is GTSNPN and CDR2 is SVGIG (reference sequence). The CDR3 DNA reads TGTGCCTGGATGGACGGGAACACTGAAGCTTTCTTT. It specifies CAWMDGNTEAFF.

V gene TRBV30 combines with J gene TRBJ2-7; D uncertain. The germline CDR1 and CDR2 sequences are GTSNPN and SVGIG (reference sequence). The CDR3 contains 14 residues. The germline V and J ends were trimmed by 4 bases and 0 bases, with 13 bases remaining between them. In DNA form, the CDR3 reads TGTGCCTGGAACACATGGCGCCGCTCCTACGAGCAGTACTTC. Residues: CAWNTWRRSYEQYF.

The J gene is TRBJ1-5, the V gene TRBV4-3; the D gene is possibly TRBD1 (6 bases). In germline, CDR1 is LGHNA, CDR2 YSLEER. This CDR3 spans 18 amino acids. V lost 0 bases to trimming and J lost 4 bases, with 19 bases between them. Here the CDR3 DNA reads TGCGCCAGCAGCCAAGAGTCAGGGACATCCCCCGGGAATCAGCCCCAGCATTTT. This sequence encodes CASSQESGTSPGNQPQHF.

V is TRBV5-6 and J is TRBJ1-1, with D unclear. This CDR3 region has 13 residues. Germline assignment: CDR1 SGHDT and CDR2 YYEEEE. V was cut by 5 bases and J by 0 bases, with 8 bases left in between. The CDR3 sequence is CASSWEMNTEAFF. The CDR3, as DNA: TGTGCCAGCAGTTGGGAGATGAACACTGAAGCTTTCTTT.

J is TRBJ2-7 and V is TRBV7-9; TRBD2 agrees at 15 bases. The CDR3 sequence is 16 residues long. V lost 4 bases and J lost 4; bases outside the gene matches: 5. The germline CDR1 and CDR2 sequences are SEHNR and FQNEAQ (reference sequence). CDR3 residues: CASSSGLAGGLYEQYV. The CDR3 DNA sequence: TGTGCCAGCAGCTCGGGACTAGCGGGGGGTTTATACGAGCAGTACGTC.

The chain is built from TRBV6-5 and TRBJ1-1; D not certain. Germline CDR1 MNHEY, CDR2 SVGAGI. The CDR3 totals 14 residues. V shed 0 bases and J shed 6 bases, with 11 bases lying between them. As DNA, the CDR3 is TGTGCCAGCAGTTACTCGGAGGCTGGGGCTGAAGCTTTCTTT. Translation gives CASSYSEAGAEAFF.